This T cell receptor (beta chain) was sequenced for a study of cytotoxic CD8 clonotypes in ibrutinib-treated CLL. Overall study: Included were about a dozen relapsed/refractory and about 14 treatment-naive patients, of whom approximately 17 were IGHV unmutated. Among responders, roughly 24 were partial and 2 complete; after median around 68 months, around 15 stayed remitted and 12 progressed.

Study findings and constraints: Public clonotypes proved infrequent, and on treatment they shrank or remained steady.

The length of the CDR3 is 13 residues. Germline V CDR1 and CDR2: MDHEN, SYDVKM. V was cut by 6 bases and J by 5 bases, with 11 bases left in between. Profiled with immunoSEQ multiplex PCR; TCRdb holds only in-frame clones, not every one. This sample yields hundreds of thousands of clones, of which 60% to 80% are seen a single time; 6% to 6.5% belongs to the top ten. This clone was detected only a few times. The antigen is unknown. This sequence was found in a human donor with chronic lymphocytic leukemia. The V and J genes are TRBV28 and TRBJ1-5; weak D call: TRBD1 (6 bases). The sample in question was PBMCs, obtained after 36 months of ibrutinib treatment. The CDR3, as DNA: TGTGCCAGCAGATCAGGGGCCTATCAGCCCCAGCATTTT. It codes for CASRSGAYQPQHF.